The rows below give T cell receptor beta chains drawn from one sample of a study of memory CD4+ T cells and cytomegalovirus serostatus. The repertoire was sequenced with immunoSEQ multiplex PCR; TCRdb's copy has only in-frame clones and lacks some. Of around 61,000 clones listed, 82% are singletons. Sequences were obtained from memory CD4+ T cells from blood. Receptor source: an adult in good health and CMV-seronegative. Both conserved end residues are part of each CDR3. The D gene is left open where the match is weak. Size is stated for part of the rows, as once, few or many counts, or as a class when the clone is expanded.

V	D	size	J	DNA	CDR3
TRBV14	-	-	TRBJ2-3	TGTGCCAGCAGCCGCGGACAGACGCCCACAGATACGCAGTATTTT	CASSRGQTPTDTQYF
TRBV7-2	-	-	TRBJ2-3	TGTGCCAGCAGACGTAATTCGGGACTTCTCACAGATACGCAGTATTTT	CASRRNSGLLTDTQYF
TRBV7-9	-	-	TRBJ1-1	TGTGCCAGCAGCTTTGGTGGAAACACTGAAGCTTTCTTT	CASSFGGNTEAFF
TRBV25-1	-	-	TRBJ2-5	TGTGCCAGCAGTAAGCTGGACGGGGAGACCCAGTACTTC	CASSKLDGETQYF
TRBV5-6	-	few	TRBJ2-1	TGTGCCAGCAGCAGGCGCAATGAGCAGTTCTTC	CASSRRNEQFF
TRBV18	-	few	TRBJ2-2	TGTGCCAGCTCACCATTGTTCCCCTCGAACACCGGGGAGCTGTTTTTT	CASSPLFPSNTGELFF
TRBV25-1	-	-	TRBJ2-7	TGTGCCAGCAGGGCCCGGACGGGAAGCTACGAGCAGTACTTC	CASRARTGSYEQYF
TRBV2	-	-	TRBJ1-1	TGTGCCAGCAAAATGAACACTGAAGCTTTCTTT	CASKMNTEAFF
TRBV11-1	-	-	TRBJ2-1	TGTGCCAGCAGCCTTAGTTTTTATTTGGGGCAGTTCTTC	CASSLSFYLGQFF
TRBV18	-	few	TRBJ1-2	TGTGCCAGCTCAAAGGACAGAAACTATGGCTACACCTTC	CASSKDRNYGYTF
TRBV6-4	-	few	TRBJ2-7	TGTGCCAGCAGTGATATGACCTCCTACGAGCAGTACTTC	CASSDMTSYEQYF
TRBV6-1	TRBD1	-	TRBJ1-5	TGTGCCAGCAGTGAACCGGGACAGGCCCATCAGCCCCAGCATTTT	CASSEPGQAHQPQHF
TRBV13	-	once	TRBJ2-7	TGTGCCAGCAGCTTAGGGATACTCGGAAGGCACGAGCAGTACTTC	CASSLGILGRHEQYF
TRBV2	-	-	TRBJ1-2	TGTGCCAGCAGTGGGGACCTGGGACTCTATGGCTACACCTTC	CASSGDLGLYGYTF
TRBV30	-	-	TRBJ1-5	TGTGCCGTACAAAATCAGCCCCAGCATTTT	CAVQNQPQHF
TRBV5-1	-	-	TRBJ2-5	TGCGCCAGCAGCTTGGACCAGGGGATGCAGACCCAGTACTTC	CASSLDQGMQTQYF
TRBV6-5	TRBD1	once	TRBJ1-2	TGTGCCAGCAGTTCCGGACAGGGGAGGAACTATGGCTACACCTTC	CASSSGQGRNYGYTF
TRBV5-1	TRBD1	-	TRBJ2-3	TGCGCCAGCAGCTTGGAAGGGACAGGGGGTCCCACAGATACGCAGTATTTT	CASSLEGTGGPTDTQYF
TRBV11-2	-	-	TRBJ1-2	TGTGCCAGCAGCTTCTCAGACACCTTCTATGGCTACACCTTC	CASSFSDTFYGYTF
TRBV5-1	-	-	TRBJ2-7	TGCGCCAGCAGCCGGCCCCCAGGCGAGCAGTACTTC	CASSRPPGEQYF
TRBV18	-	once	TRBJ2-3	TGTGCCAGCTCACCAGACAGCGGCACAGATACGCAGTATTTT	CASSPDSGTDTQYF
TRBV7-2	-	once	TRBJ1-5	TGTGCCAGCAGCCGACAGGGCAATCAGCCCCAGCATTTT	CASSRQGNQPQHF
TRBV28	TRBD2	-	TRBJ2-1	TGTGCCAGCAGTCGGGCAGGGACTAGCGGGGGGGCCAGCTACAATGAGCAGTTCTTC	CASSRAGTSGGASYNEQFF
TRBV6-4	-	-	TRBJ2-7	TGTGCCAGCAGGAGCCGGGCGGCGAGGGGGGGCTACGAGCAGTACTTC	CASRSRAARGGYEQYF